Sequencing of this T cell receptor (beta chain) was carried out in a study of T cell responses to AZD1222 COVID-19 vaccine. At the level of the study: Samples with a second dose at about 4 or about 12 weeks were pooled together. Study-level findings and limits: Elevations in Spike-specific TCR breadth and depth followed administration of two AZD1222 doses. Most donors were white British and more were female, and clonal diversity was possibly underestimated. Repertoires were obtained only post-peak T cell response.

Regarding this clone: Its antigen is not identified.

Germline V gene data show CDR1 as SGHNT and CDR2 as YYREEE (reference sequence). The CDR3 runs to 14 residues. V was cut by 4 bases and J by 5 bases, with 15 bases left in between. Clones were read by immunoSEQ multiplex PCR, and TCRdb kept only the in-frame ones, dropping some. The repertoire holds tens of thousands of clones, 80% to 90% seen once, with about 31% in the top ten. The rearrangement links TRBV5-4 to TRBJ1-2; possible D gene TRBD1, 6 bases. Specimen: peripheral blood, collected on day 0 of AZD1222 vaccination. The origin of this receptor is an adult in good health. This CDR3 is CASSPGAEGYGYTF. The CDR3 DNA reads TGTGCCAGCAGCCCGGGGGCCGAGGGATATGGCTACACCTTC.